What follows are 2 T cell receptor beta chains derived from one specimen sequenced in a study of cytomegalovirus exposure and HLA in healthy donors. This PCR relied on a set of 60 Vbeta primers and 13 Jbeta primers. TCRdb's table, derived via immunoSEQ multiplex PCR, lists solely in-frame clones and lacks some. The data show tens of thousands of clones, with over 75% seen just once and about 11% held by the top ten. Sequenced material: PBMCs. These receptor sequences come from a female donor in good health and CMV-seronegative.

The chain joins TRBV12-5 to TRBJ1-1; D remains unclear. V was clipped by 3 bases and J by 3 bases, with 11 bases between them. The CDR3 sequence is 14 residues long. CDR1 is LGHNT, CDR2 FRNRAP, per germline. The CDR3 DNA sequence: TGTGCTAGTGGTTTAGAGATCCTTGACACTGAAGCTTTCTTT. Its protein is CASGLEILDTEAFF.

The chain joins TRBV10-3 to TRBJ2-7; 7 bases align to TRBD1. Germline V gives CDR1 ENHRY, CDR2 SYGVKD. The CDR3 runs 14 residues. J lost 1 base, V lost 6 bases, and 6 bases had no gene match. The CDR3 loop is CAISPGQVSYEQYF. The CDR3 DNA reads TGTGCCATCAGCCCAGGACAGGTTTCCTACGAGCAGTACTTC.